This T cell receptor beta chain originates from a study of technical replicates of blood from a few donors. The CDR3 consists of 13 residues. Germline CDR1 is SGHNT and CDR2 is YYREEE (reference sequence). The germline V and J ends were trimmed by 3 bases and 6 bases, with 9 bases remaining between them. Sequencing used immunoSEQ multiplex PCR; TCRdb keeps in-frame clones, though not all of them. The sample shows approximately 60,000 clones, approximately 90% of them seen only once. V gene TRBV5-4 combines with J gene TRBJ2-2; TRBD2 is a possible D gene (5 bases). The specimen sequenced was PBMCs. The clonotype originates from a human donor in good health. Some clones in this sample may be carry-over from other donors' samples. CDR3 amino acids: CASSSLDSGELFF. CDR3 in DNA: TGTGCCAGCAGCTCACTAGATTCCGGGGAGCTGTTTTTT.